This TCR beta chain was observed in a study of T cell repertoires in cytomegalovirus infection. Study information: Both CMV infection and a matching HLA type were indicated by public TCR beta signatures. Findings of the study overall: Ex vivo responses were dominated by HLA-C-restricted CMV-specific TCR beta clonotypes. Cumulative frequency (of public TCR beta family members) identified carriers of CMV plus the relevant HLA.

At least ten counts were recorded for this clonotype. Its specificity is not known. Each CDR3 protein gets one entry after TCRdb re-called the reads with MiXCR. Seen here are about 310,000 distinct CDR3 sequences, roughly a tenth observed once, and the top ten hold approximately 2.3%. The V gene end was trimmed by 4 bases and the J gene end by 6 bases; junction bases not matched to a gene: 5. The CDR3 contains 15 residues. The germline V gene has CDR1 SGHTA and CDR2 FQGTGA. The J gene is TRBJ2-2, the V gene TRBV7-3, with 10 bases aligning to TRBD1. The receptor's source is a human donor in good health (CMV status not recorded). Some clones in this sample may be carry-over from other donors' samples. The sequencing sample was made of PBMCs. Written as DNA, the CDR3 is TGTGCCAGCAGCTCGACAGGGGGCTCCGCCGGGGAGCTGTTTTTT. This gives the protein CASSSTGGSAGELFF.